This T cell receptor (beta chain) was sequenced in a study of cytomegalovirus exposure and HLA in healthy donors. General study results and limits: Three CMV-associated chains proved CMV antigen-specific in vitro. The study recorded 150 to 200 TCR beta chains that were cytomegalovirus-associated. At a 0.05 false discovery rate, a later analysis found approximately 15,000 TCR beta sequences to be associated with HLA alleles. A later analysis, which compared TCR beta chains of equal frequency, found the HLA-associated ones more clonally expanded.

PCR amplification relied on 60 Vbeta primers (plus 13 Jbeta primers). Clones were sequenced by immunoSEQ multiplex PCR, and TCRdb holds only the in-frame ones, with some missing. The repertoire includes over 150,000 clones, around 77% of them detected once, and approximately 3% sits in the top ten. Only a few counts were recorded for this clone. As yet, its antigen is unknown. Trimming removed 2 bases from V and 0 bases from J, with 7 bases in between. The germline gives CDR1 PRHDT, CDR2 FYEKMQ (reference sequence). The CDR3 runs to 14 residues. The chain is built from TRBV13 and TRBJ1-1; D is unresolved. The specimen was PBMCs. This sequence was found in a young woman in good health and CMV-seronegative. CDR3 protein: CASSLLDLNTEAFF. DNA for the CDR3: TGTGCCAGCAGCTTATTAGATTTGAACACTGAAGCTTTCTTT.